This T cell receptor beta chain was retrieved from a study of PD-1 blockade in classical Hodgkin lymphoma. About the research overall: Patients were infused with nivolumab 3 mg/kg every 2 weeks. Findings of the study overall: Nivolumab initiation under 1 year post-ASCT meant exclusion. TCR diversity in CD4+, not CD8+, cells rose significantly by C4D1.

The CDR3 loop spans 15 amino acids. V dropped 1 base and J dropped 4 bases, with 11 bases sitting between them. Germline lookup yields CDR1 MNHEY and CDR2 SVGAGI. This clone is a singleton in its sample. Its specificity is not known. The assay was immunoSEQ multiplex PCR, and TCRdb's table has in-frame clones only and misses some. The sample yields some 19,000 clones, 65% to 85% seen once. Relapse was seen in all patients after autologous stem cell transplantation, and brentuximab vedotin exposure was variable. Material: peripheral blood mononuclear cells (PBMCs), obtained at baseline. This sequence was found in a human donor with classical Hodgkin lymphoma. V and J are TRBV6-5 and TRBJ2-1; D remains unclear. CDR3 region: CASSYYGVSYNEQFF. For the CDR3, the DNA is TGTGCCAGCAGTTACTATGGGGTATCGTACAATGAGCAGTTCTTC.